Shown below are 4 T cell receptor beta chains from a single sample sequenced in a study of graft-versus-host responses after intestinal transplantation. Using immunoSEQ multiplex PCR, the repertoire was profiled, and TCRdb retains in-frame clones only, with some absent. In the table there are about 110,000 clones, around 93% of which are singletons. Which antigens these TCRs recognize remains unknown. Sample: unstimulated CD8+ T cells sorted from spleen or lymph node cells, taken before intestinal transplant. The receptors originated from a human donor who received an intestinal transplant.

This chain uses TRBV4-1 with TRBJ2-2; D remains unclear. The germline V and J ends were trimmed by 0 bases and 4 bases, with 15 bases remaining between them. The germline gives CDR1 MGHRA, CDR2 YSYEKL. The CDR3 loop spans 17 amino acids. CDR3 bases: TGCGCCAGCAGCCAAGAAGGGATGACGTGGGCCACCGGGGAGCTGTTTTTT. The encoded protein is CASSQEGMTWATGELFF.

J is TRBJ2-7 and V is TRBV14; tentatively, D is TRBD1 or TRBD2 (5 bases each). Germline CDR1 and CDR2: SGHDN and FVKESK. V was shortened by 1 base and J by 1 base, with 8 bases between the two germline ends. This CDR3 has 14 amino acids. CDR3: CASSQGDPSYEQYF. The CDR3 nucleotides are TGTGCCAGCAGCCAAGGGGACCCTTCCTACGAGCAGTACTTC.

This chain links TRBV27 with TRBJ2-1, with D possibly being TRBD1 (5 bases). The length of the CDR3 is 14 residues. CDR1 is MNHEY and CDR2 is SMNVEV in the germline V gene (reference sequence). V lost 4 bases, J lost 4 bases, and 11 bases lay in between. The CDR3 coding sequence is TGTGCCAGCAGTTCATCGACAGATTACAATGAGCAGTTCTTC. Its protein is CASSSSTDYNEQFF.

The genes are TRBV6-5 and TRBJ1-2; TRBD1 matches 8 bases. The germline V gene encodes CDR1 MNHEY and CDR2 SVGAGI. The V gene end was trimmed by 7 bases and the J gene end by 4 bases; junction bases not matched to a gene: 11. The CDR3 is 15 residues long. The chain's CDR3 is CASTPRQGMVYGYTF. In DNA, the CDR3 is TGTGCCAGCACCCCTCGACAGGGGATGGTCTATGGCTACACCTTC.